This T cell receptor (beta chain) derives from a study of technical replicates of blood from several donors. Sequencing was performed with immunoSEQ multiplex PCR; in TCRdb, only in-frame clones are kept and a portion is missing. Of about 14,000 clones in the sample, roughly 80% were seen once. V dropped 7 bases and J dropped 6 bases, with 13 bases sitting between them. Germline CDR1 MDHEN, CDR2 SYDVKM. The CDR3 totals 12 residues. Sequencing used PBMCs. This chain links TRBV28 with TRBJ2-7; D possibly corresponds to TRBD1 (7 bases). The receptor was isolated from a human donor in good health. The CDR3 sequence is CASTRQGLEQYF. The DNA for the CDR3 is TGTGCCAGCACCCGACAGGGACTCGAGCAGTACTTC.